Following are 18 T cell receptor beta chains from one sample sequenced in a study of T cell responses to AZD1222 COVID-19 vaccine. Assay: immunoSEQ multiplex PCR; the TCRdb copy retains only in-frame clones and omits some. The data contain 90,000 or so clones, over 85% of them singletons. Source: peripheral blood, taken 28 days after the second AZD1222 dose. Source of these receptors: an adult who received the AZD1222 COVID-19 vaccine.

This chain uses TRBV6-5 with TRBJ1-1, with D hard to call. The V end lost 4 bases, the J end lost 4 bases, and 10 bases lay between the germline ends. This CDR3 spans 13 amino acids. Germline CDR1 reads MNHEY; CDR2 reads SVGAGI. The CDR3 region has the DNA TGTGCCAGCAGTTCCGCGGGCGGCACTGAAGCTTTCTTT. It translates to CASSSAGGTEAFF.

The chain uses TRBV29-1 and TRBJ1-4; 8 nucleotides match TRBD1. The CDR3 runs 14 residues. V was pared by 6 bases and J by 6 bases, with 9 bases of the junction left unmatched. Germline CDR1 reads SQVTM; CDR2 reads ANQGSEA. In nucleotides, the CDR3 is TGCAGCGTGGGCAGGGGGCTTGGGGATGAAAAACTGTTTTTT. Its protein is CSVGRGLGDEKLFF.

The gene calls are TRBV27 and TRBJ2-1; D uncertain. V dropped 0 bases and J dropped 8 bases, with 14 bases sitting between them. The germline gives CDR1 MNHEY, CDR2 SMNVEV (reference sequence). There are 15 residues in the CDR3. As DNA, the CDR3 is TGTGCCAGCAGTTTATCCCCCCGCTCCGGCGATGAGCAGTTCTTC. Residues: CASSLSPRSGDEQFF.

This chain uses TRBV5-1 with TRBJ2-7, with 10 bases identical to TRBD1. The V gene's germline CDR1 is SGHRS and CDR2 YFSETQ. The length of the CDR3 is 14 residues. The V gene end was trimmed by 5 bases and the J gene end by 0 bases; junction bases not matched to a gene: 2. Written as DNA, the CDR3 is TGCGCCAGCAGGAGGGACAGGGGCTCCTACGAGCAGTACTTC. Translation: CASRRDRGSYEQYF.

The chain couples TRBV19 to TRBJ1-5; the D is unclear. Per the germline V gene, CDR1 is LNHDA and CDR2 is SQIVND (reference sequence). V lost 1 base and J 0 bases, leaving 7 bases between the germline ends. This CDR3 is 15 amino acids long. The CDR3 nucleotides read TGTGCCAGTAGTATAGTTTCGGGTAGCAATCAGCCCCAGCATTTT. As protein: CASSIVSGSNQPQHF.

The J gene is TRBJ1-2, the V gene TRBV27; TRBD1 matches 11 bases. From germline, CDR1 is MNHEY and CDR2 SMNVEV (reference sequence). V shed 5 bases and J 5 bases; nucleotides not matched to a gene: 10. The CDR3 extends over 16 amino acids. CDR3 region: CASSPGQGAAKYGYTF. For the CDR3, the DNA is TGTGCCAGCAGTCCAGGACAGGGGGCAGCGAAGTATGGCTACACCTTC.

The chain links TRBV27 to TRBJ2-7; 9 bases agree with TRBD1. Trimming cost V 3 bases and J 4 bases; bases outside gene matches: 13. The germline V gene encodes CDR1 MNHEY and CDR2 SMNVEV (reference sequence). This CDR3 has 17 residues. The DNA of the CDR3 is TGTGCCAGCAGTTTGCTTCCTCCGGGACAGGGACGGTACGAGCAGTACTTC. Residues: CASSLLPPGQGRYEQYF.

V usage is TRBV11-2 and J usage is TRBJ1-2; perhaps TRBD1 as D (5 bases). The V end lost 0 bases, the J end lost 5 bases, and 16 bases lay between the germline ends. The CDR3 is 16 residues long. Germline values: CDR1 SGHAT, CDR2 FQNNGV. For the CDR3, the DNA is TGTGCCAGCAGCTTAGATCTAAGAGTGGGGCTGTATGGCTACACCTTC. It translates to CASSLDLRVGLYGYTF.

The rearrangement uses TRBV10-2 and TRBJ1-5; TRBD1 might be the D (6 bases). The CDR3 is 15 amino acids. Trimming removed 3 bases from V and 3 bases from J, with 12 bases in between. Germline lookup yields CDR1 WSHSY and CDR2 SAAADI. CDR3 residues: CASSEWGQSNQPQHF. The CDR3 nucleotides are TGCGCCAGCAGTGAATGGGGGCAGTCCAATCAGCCCCAGCATTTT.

This clone appeared a single time. The V gene is TRBV18, the J gene TRBJ1-5; D unclear. Germline CDR1 and CDR2: KGHSH and LQKENI. This CDR3 region has 12 residues. V dropped 3 bases and J dropped 3 bases, with 3 bases sitting between them. This CDR3 reads CASSPPNQPQHF. CDR3 DNA sequence: TGTGCCAGCTCACCGCCCAATCAGCCCCAGCATTTT.

This CDR3 reads CASSSSEWGLDYGYTF. The CDR3, as DNA: TGTGCCAGTAGTTCAAGTGAGTGGGGGCTCGACTATGGCTACACCTTC. V is TRBV19 and J is TRBJ1-2; TRBD1 is a possible D gene (6 bases). V lost 5 bases and J lost 3, with 19 bases in between. Germline-derived CDR1 and CDR2 are LNHDA and SQIVND (reference sequence). This CDR3 has 16 residues.

V gene TRBV6-5 combines with J gene TRBJ1-5, with no clear D. This CDR3 is 16 amino acids long. Germline values: CDR1 MNHEY, CDR2 SVGAGI. The germline V and J ends were trimmed by 2 bases and 4 bases, with 15 bases remaining between them. This CDR3 reads CASSYRVGGGNQPQHF. In DNA form, the CDR3 reads TGTGCCAGCAGTTACAGGGTGGGAGGTGGTAATCAGCCCCAGCATTTT.

This sequence joins TRBV5-1 and TRBJ2-5; 7 bases match TRBD2. V shed 4 bases, J shed 1 base, and the junction held 10 bases outside the gene matches. Germline V gene data show CDR1 as SGHRS and CDR2 as YFSETQ. The CDR3 contains 16 residues. The CDR3: CASSIAGPQAQETQYF. In DNA form, the CDR3 reads TGCGCCAGCAGCATAGCGGGTCCACAGGCCCAAGAGACCCAGTACTTC.

This chain links TRBV29-1 with TRBJ1-1; weak D call: TRBD1 (5 bases). CDR1 and CDR2 from the germline V gene are SQVTM and ANQGSEA. The V end lost 3 bases, the J end lost 5 bases, and 10 bases lay between the germline ends. There are 12 residues in the CDR3. DNA of the CDR3: TGCAGCGTTGATCCGGGGGGGACTGAAGCTTTCTTT. Protein product: CSVDPGGTEAFF.

The chain has TRBV4-3 and TRBJ1-1; maybe TRBD1 (5 bases). This CDR3 region has 15 residues. CDR1 is LGHNA, CDR2 YSLEER, per germline. V was trimmed by 4 bases and J by 4 bases, leaving 16 bases between them. The CDR3: CASSPMGLDLTEAFF. The CDR3 nucleotides read TGCGCCAGCAGCCCCATGGGACTTGATCTCACTGAAGCTTTCTTT.

The gene calls are TRBV4-1 and TRBJ1-1; D unresolved. Trimming pared 4 bases from V and 4 bases from J, leaving 7 bases between. There are 12 residues in the CDR3. Germline values: CDR1 MGHRA, CDR2 YSYEKL. The CDR3 nucleotides read TGCGCCAGCAGCCGGGAGGGCACTGAAGCTTTCTTT. Translated, it gives CASSREGTEAFF.

The chain has TRBV6-5 and TRBJ2-1, with TRBD2 matching over 8 bases. There are 12 residues in the CDR3. In germline, CDR1 is MNHEY, CDR2 SVGAGI. The J segment lost 7 bases and the V segment lost 6 bases, leaving 2 bases of the junction unmatched. CDR3 amino acids: CASRGTRNEQFF. The CDR3, as DNA: TGTGCCAGCAGGGGGACTAGGAATGAGCAGTTCTTC.

The V and J genes are TRBV4-1 and TRBJ2-2, with D hard to call. CDR3 size: 18 residues. Trimming removed 1 base at V and 3 bases at J, with 18 bases between. The germline CDR1 and CDR2 sequences are MGHRA and YSYEKL. The CDR3 loop reads CASSQVPQRDTYTGELFF. The CDR3 region has the DNA TGCGCCAGCAGCCAAGTTCCCCAGCGCGACACGTACACCGGGGAGCTGTTTTTT.